The 3 T cell receptor beta chains below were found in one sample sequenced in a study of CD8+ T cells in alopecia areata. The treatment: oral pan-JAK inhibitor, 5-10 mg twice daily. Investigators isolated RNA and reverse transcribed it into cDNA to act as the sequencing template. Some clones are missing from TCRdb's copy, which holds only in-frame ones; the method was immunoSEQ multiplex PCR. This repertoire shows around 110,000 clones, roughly 84% found once; its top ten account for 24%. Sequences were derived from CD8+ T cells sorted from blood, sampled at week 24, from a patient treated with tofacitinib. Receptors were obtained from a human donor with alopecia areata.

This chain joins TRBV2 and TRBJ2-3, with 7 bases that match TRBD2. Per germline, CDR1 SNHLY and CDR2 FYNNEI. The CDR3 has 13 residues. Losses at the gene ends were 11 bases for V and 6 bases for J; bases not matched to a gene: 11. The CDR3 DNA reads as TGTGCCTCACAAGGGGCGGGGGAGGATACGCAGTATTTT. Amino acids: CASQGAGEDTQYF.

The J gene is TRBJ2-7, the V gene TRBV5-5; no clear D. V gave up 1 base and J gave up 4 bases, with 12 bases separating them. The germline V gene has CDR1 SGHKS and CDR2 YYEKEE (reference sequence). The length of the CDR3 is 14 residues. The chain's CDR3 is CASSLNLFDYEQYF. In DNA, the CDR3 is TGTGCCAGCAGCTTGAACCTCTTCGATTACGAGCAGTACTTC.

CDR3 in amino acids: CAWSLADRSYEQYF. The DNA for the CDR3 is TGTGCCTGGAGTCTAGCGGACCGCTCCTACGAGCAGTACTTC. The V call is TRBV30, the J call TRBJ2-7, with 7 bases lining up with TRBD2. From germline, CDR1 is GTSNPN and CDR2 SVGIG (reference sequence). V shed 2 bases, J shed 0 bases, and the junction held 4 bases outside the gene matches. The length of the CDR3 is 14 residues.